The rows below give T cell receptor beta chains drawn from one sample of a study of cytomegalovirus exposure and HLA in healthy donors. The assay was immunoSEQ multiplex PCR, and TCRdb's table has in-frame clones only and misses some. The data hold 100,000 to 150,000 clones, with under 85% observed a single time. The sample consisted of PBMCs. These receptors were obtained from a middle-aged woman in good health and CMV-seropositive. Both conserved end residues are part of each CDR3. A D gene is named only where the DNA matches it firmly. Clone sizes are given selectively: once, few, many, or a class where the clone is expanded.

V gene	D gene	J gene	clone size	CDR3 protein	CDR3 DNA
TRBV29-1	TRBD2	TRBJ2-5	NA	CSVRLAETQYF	TGCAGCGTTAGACTAGCGGAGACCCAGTACTTC
TRBV4-2	TRBD2	TRBJ2-2	once	CASSLGSGRNTGELFF	TGTGCCAGCAGCCTAGGTAGCGGGAGGAACACCGGGGAGCTGTTTTTT
TRBV30	TRBD1	TRBJ1-5	NA	CAWSFGTGRQPQHF	TGTGCCTGGAGTTTTGGGACAGGGCGTCAGCCCCAGCATTTT
TRBV21-1	NA	TRBJ2-7	NA	CASSKGTVHYEQYF	TGTGCCAGCAGCAAAGGGACAGTACACTACGAGCAGTACTTC
TRBV5-1	NA	TRBJ2-1	NA	CASSLVVRGGGGNEQFF	TGCGCCAGCAGCTTGGTCGTAAGAGGGGGAGGGGGAAATGAGCAGTTCTTC
TRBV10-1	NA	TRBJ2-5	NA	CASSESPEETQYF	TGCGCCAGCAGTGAGTCGCCGGAAGAGACCCAGTACTTC
TRBV28	NA	TRBJ2-5	NA	CASSLNFGETETQYF	TGTGCCAGCAGTTTGAACTTCGGGGAGACGGAGACCCAGTACTTC
TRBV28	NA	TRBJ2-7	once	CASSRPEGRANEQYF	TGTGCCAGCAGTAGACCGGAGGGCCGGGCGAACGAGCAGTACTTC
TRBV30	TRBD2	TRBJ2-5	NA	CAWSTSGKETQYF	TGTGCCTGGAGTACTAGCGGGAAAGAGACCCAGTACTTC
TRBV4-2	TRBD1	TRBJ2-6	NA	CASSQATGTSTGANVLTF	TGTGCCAGCAGCCAAGCGACAGGGACATCGACTGGGGCCAACGTCCTGACTTTC
TRBV5-4	TRBD2	TRBJ2-3	NA	CASSFPSGRGGTDTQYF	TGTGCCAGCAGCTTTCCCAGCGGGAGGGGTGGAACAGATACGCAGTATTTT
TRBV7-9	NA	TRBJ2-2	NA	CASSLDRHTNTGELFF	TGTGCCAGCAGCTTAGACAGACATACGAACACCGGGGAGCTGTTTTTT
TRBV4-1	TRBD1	TRBJ1-1	NA	CASSQGTGTRHTEAFF	TGCGCCAGCAGCCAAGGGACAGGGACAAGGCACACTGAAGCTTTCTTT
TRBV11-2	NA	TRBJ2-7	few	CASSYSGGSYEQYF	TGTGCCAGCAGTTACTCAGGGGGGTCCTACGAGCAGTACTTC
TRBV6-4	TRBD1	TRBJ2-1	few	CASTYTGQGTYNEQFF	TGTGCCAGCACCTACACGGGACAGGGGACCTACAATGAGCAGTTCTTC
TRBV7-2	TRBD1	TRBJ1-2	NA	CASSSPGQGAVGYTF	TGTGCCAGCAGCTCCCCGGGACAGGGGGCGGTTGGCTACACCTTC
TRBV9	NA	TRBJ1-2	NA	CASSLTGLPDYGYTF	TGTGCCAGCAGCTTAACCGGACTACCCGACTATGGCTACACCTTC
TRBV29-1	NA	TRBJ2-3	NA	CSVRLTSSTDTQYF	TGCAGCGTCCGACTAACTAGTAGCACAGATACGCAGTATTTT
TRBV10-2	NA	TRBJ2-3	few	CASSHLVRRASTDTQYF	TGCGCCAGCAGTCATTTAGTAAGGAGGGCGAGCACAGATACGCAGTATTTT
TRBV18	NA	TRBJ2-1	NA	CASSPAGLNEQFF	TGTGCCAGCTCACCGGCGGGATTAAATGAGCAGTTCTTC
TRBV5-1	NA	TRBJ1-5	NA	CASSPRFDQPQHF	TGCGCCAGCAGCCCTCGGTTTGATCAGCCCCAGCATTTT
TRBV6-1	NA	TRBJ1-4	NA	CASSEQRTANEKLFF	TGTGCCAGCAGTGAACAGAGGACAGCTAATGAAAAACTGTTTTTT